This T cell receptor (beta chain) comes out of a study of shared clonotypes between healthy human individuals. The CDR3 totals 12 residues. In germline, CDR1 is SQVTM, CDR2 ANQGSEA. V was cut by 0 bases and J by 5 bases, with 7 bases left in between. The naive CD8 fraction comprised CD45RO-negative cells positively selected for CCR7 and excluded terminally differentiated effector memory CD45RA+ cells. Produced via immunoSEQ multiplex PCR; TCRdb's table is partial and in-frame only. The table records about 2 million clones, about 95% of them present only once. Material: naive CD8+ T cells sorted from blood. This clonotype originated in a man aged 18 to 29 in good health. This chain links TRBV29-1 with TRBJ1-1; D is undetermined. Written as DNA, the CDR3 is TGCAGCGTTGAAGATGGAGGGACTGAAGCTTTCTTT. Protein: CSVEDGGTEAFF.